Below are 9 T cell receptor beta chains sequenced from a single sample in a study of T-cell memory formation after mild COVID-19 (dated by TCRdb to about 2021). Library method: 5' RACE. The reads were generated on an Illumina NovaSeq 6000. The public reads were reanalyzed by TCRdb: fastp trimming at Q25, MiXCR alignment, in-frame beta chains only. Under each unique CDR3 protein, matching rows form one entry showing the most common genes and DNA. A total of some 350,000 distinct CDR3 sequences appear in this sample, roughly 13% of them only once. The leading ten clones occupy over 20% of the sample. What was sequenced was PBMCs or a T cell subset sorted from them (not recorded which). Receptors were obtained from a man between 18 and 29 years old who had mild COVID-19 (a few samples of this study predate the infection). The sample titles of this study are shuffled in the database, so cell type and time point are left out; the donor was told from shared clones.

The table lists this clonotype with many counts. The chain combines TRBV7-6 with TRBJ2-2, with a tentative D call TRBD1 (6 bases). The V end lost 0 bases, the J end lost 3 bases, and 14 bases lay between the germline ends. Germline values: CDR1 SGHVS, CDR2 FNYEAQ. This CDR3 is built from 17 residues. CDR3 DNA sequence: TGTGCCAGCAGCTTAGCCCAAGCCAGGGGATACACCGGGGAGCTGTTTTTT. Its translation: CASSLAQARGYTGELFF. Supplemented by reference TRBV7-6 and TRBJ2-2, the full variable domain reads GAGVSQSPRYKVTKRGQDVALRCDPISGHVSLYWYRQALGQGPEFLTYFNYEAQQDKSGLPNDRFSAERPEGSISTLTIQRTEQRDSAMYRCASSLAQARGYTGELFFGEGSRLTVL.

This clonotype appeared a few times. The chain combines TRBV5-1 with TRBJ1-2; D possibly corresponds to TRBD1 (5 bases). The ends were cut back, 0 bases at V and 5 bases at J, with 11 bases in the middle. The CDR3 totals 14 residues. Per germline, CDR1 SGHRS and CDR2 YFSETQ. Here the CDR3 DNA reads TGCGCCAGCAGCTTGGATGCAGGGAAATATGGCTACACCTTC. It encodes CASSLDAGKYGYTF.

This chain uses TRBV5-1 with TRBJ2-1; 8 bases agree with TRBD1. V shed 4 bases, J shed 6 bases, and the junction held 6 bases outside the gene matches. The CDR3 runs 14 residues. Per germline, CDR1 SGHRS and CDR2 YFSETQ. CDR3 protein: CASSLPDRVNEQFF. CDR3 DNA: TGCGCCAGCAGCCTCCCGGACAGGGTCAATGAGCAGTTCTTC.

This clonotype turned up a few times. The rearrangement links TRBV20-1 to TRBJ2-7; D is ambiguous. CDR1 DFQATT and CDR2 SNEGSKA come from the germline V gene (reference sequence). The CDR3 is made up of 13 amino acids. V lost 5 bases and J lost 5, with 16 bases in between. The chain's CDR3 is CSAPSSILDEQYF. The CDR3 DNA sequence: TGCAGTGCTCCATCTAGTATCCTCGACGAGCAGTACTTC.

This clonotype came up many times. The rearrangement uses TRBV12-3 or TRBV12-4 and TRBJ1-6, with D unclear. V lost 2 bases and J 13 bases, leaving 9 bases between the germline ends. The CDR3 covers 12 residues. CDR3 amino acids: CASSLRFSPLHF. The DNA of the CDR3 is TGTGCCAGCAGTTTAAGGTTTAGTCCCCTCCACTTT.

This chain uses TRBV2 with TRBJ2-5, with D possibly being TRBD2 (5 bases). V gave up 5 bases and J gave up 2 bases, with 9 bases separating them. CDR3 length equals 13 residues. Germline values: CDR1 SNHLY, CDR2 FYNNEI. The CDR3 here is CASSPGNQETQYF. Written as DNA, the CDR3 is TGTGCCAGCAGTCCCGGGAATCAAGAGACCCAGTACTTC.

This clonotype was observed a few times. The chain employs TRBV4-3 and TRBJ2-2; 11 nucleotides align to TRBD2. The CDR3 sequence is 17 residues long. Germline CDR1 reads LGHNA; CDR2 reads YSLEER. V was pared by 4 bases and J by 1 base, with 5 bases of the junction left unmatched. CDR3 sequence (DNA): TGCGCCAGCAGCCGTATGACTAGCGGGGAGAACACCGGGGAGCTGTTTTTT. This codes for CASSRMTSGENTGELFF.

J is TRBJ1-2 and V is TRBV27; the match to TRBD1 covers 7 bases. Germline V gene sequence: CDR1 MNHEY, CDR2 SMNVEV (reference sequence). Unmatched junction bases numbered 7, after V lost 3 bases and J lost 6 bases. The CDR3 covers 14 residues. The CDR3 reads CASSFREQGHGYTF. CDR3 in DNA: TGTGCCAGCAGTTTTAGGGAACAGGGGCATGGCTACACCTTC.

This clonotype was counted many times. The rearrangement uses TRBV25-1 and TRBJ1-3, with D unclear. This CDR3 is 12 amino acids long. V was shortened by 6 bases and J by 4 bases, with 7 bases between the two germline ends. Per the germline V gene, CDR1 is MGHDK and CDR2 is SYGVNS. CDR3 coding DNA: TGTGCCAGCAGCCATGCCGGAAACACCATATATTTT. Translating it yields CASSHAGNTIYF.